The rows below give T cell receptor beta chains drawn from one sample of a study of radiation and T cells in renal cell carcinoma. Profiled with immunoSEQ multiplex PCR; TCRdb holds only in-frame clones, not every one. Of approximately 140,000 clones listed, less than 85% are singletons. Sequenced material: blood, taken from a patient whose treatment included radiotherapy and nephrectomy. All receptors derive from a woman in her forties or fifties with renal cell carcinoma. Each CDR3 is given with its conserved first and last residue. The D gene is left open where the match is weak. Rows may omit the clone size; those that give it use once, few, many or a size class.

TRBJ1-6,.,.,TRBV6-6,TGTGCCAGCACCGGGGCCTATAATTCACCCCTCCACTTT,CASTGAYNSPLHF
TRBJ2-7,.,.,TRBV29-1,TGCAGCGCAGGGACCTCCTACGAGCAGTACTTC,CSAGTSYEQYF
TRBJ2-5,.,TRBD1,TRBV19,TGTGCCAGTAGTATGGGGGACAGGGCCACCCAGTACTTC,CASSMGDRATQYF
TRBJ2-3,.,TRBD2,TRBV19,TGTGCCAGTAGTCGCGGGCCAAGAGCGGGAGGAAGCACAGATACGCAGTATTTT,CASSRGPRAGGSTDTQYF
TRBJ1-2,.,.,TRBV19,TGTGCCAGTAGTATCCGTCGGGCCTATGGCTACACCTTC,CASSIRRAYGYTF
TRBJ1-2,.,.,TRBV7-3,TGTGCCAGCAGCTTTGTGTACCCCGACGGCTGCACCTTC,CASSFVYPDGCTF
TRBJ1-1,.,TRBD1,TRBV5-1,TGCGCCAGCAGCTCCGGGACAGGGGCCACTGAAGCTTTCTTT,CASSSGTGATEAFF
TRBJ1-5,once,TRBD1,TRBV5-1,TGCGCCAGCAGCCCAGAAGCGGGACAGGGTGCTATTATCCAGCATTTT,CASSPEAGQGAIIQHF
TRBJ2-3,.,.,TRBV7-2,TGTGCCAGCAGCCTCAACCCAGTACAAACAGATACGCAGTATTTT,CASSLNPVQTDTQYF
TRBJ1-2,few,.,TRBV4-1,TGCGCCAGCAGCCAAGAGAGACTGACTAACTATGGCTACACCTTC,CASSQERLTNYGYTF
TRBJ1-2,.,.,TRBV25-1,TGTGCCAGCAGTGACAGGGTCGCGGCGGGCTACACCTTC,CASSDRVAAGYTF
TRBJ2-3,.,.,TRBV6-6,TGTGCCAGCAGTGACTCCGGCCTTACGCAGTATTTT,CASSDSGLTQYF
TRBJ2-7,.,.,TRBV15,TGTGCCACCAGCAGAGATCTGGGGGGGCTGGGGGAGCAGTACTTC,CATSRDLGGLGEQYF
TRBJ2-7,.,.,TRBV11-3,TGTGCCAGCAGCTTGGCGAGGGCCTACGAGCAGTACTTC,CASSLARAYEQYF
TRBJ1-1,.,.,TRBV7-2,TGTGCCAGCAGCTTAGCGGGGCGGTTTTTGAGCACTGAAGCTTTCTTT,CASSLAGRFLSTEAFF
TRBJ1-2,once,.,TRBV4-3,TGCGCCAGCAGCCAAGGGTACGGAGCTAACTATGGCTACACCTTC,CASSQGYGANYGYTF
TRBJ1-2,.,.,TRBV4-1,TGCGCCAGCAGCCAAGCCTTGGGACGGAACTATGGCTACACCTTC,CASSQALGRNYGYTF
TRBJ2-1,.,TRBD2,TRBV5-6,TGTGCCAGCAGCCCTGGCGCCCTAGCGGGAGTTGGGGAGCAGTTCTTC,CASSPGALAGVGEQFF
TRBJ2-7,.,.,TRBV27,TGTGCCAGCAGTTTCGACCCGACAGGATCCTACGAGCAGTACTTC,CASSFDPTGSYEQYF
TRBJ1-6,.,TRBD1,TRBV19,TGTGCCAGTGGACAGGGTGTTTATTCACCCCTCCACTTT,CASGQGVYSPLHF
TRBJ1-2,.,TRBD1,TRBV6-5,TGTGCCAGCAGCGGGACAGGCTTCTATGGCTACACCTTC,CASSGTGFYGYTF
TRBJ1-3,once,.,TRBV21-1,TGTGCCAGCAGCAAAGTCAAAGAGGGGGGCGCCTCTGGAAACACCATATATTTT,CASSKVKEGGASGNTIYF
TRBJ2-5,.,TRBD2,TRBV7-2,TGTGCCAGCAGCTTAAGTGCGGGAGAAGAGACCCAGTACTTC,CASSLSAGEETQYF
TRBJ1-1,.,.,TRBV7-8,TGTGCCAGCAGCCTTCGCGACGCCCTGAACACTGAAGCTTTCTTT,CASSLRDALNTEAFF
TRBJ1-3,.,.,TRBV4-1,TGCGCCAGCAGCCAAGATCTTCGGGCGCCGGGAAACACCATATATTTT,CASSQDLRAPGNTIYF